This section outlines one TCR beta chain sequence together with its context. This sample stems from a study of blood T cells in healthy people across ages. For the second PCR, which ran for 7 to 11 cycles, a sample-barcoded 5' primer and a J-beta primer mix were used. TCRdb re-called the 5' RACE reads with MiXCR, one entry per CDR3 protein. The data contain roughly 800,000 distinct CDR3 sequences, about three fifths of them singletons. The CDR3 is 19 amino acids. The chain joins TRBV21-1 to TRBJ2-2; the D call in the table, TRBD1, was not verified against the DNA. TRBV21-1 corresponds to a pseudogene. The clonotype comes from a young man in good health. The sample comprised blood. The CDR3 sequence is CASSKSRRGQQVGTGELFF. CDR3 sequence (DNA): TGTGCCAGCAGCAAGTCCCGTCGGGGCCAGCAGGTGGGGACGGGGGAGCTGTTTTTT.